Presented here are 21 T cell receptor beta chains from one specimen sequenced in a study of blood T cell repertoires in COVID-19. Some clones are missing from TCRdb's copy, which holds only in-frame ones; the method was immunoSEQ multiplex PCR. Here the sample spans 40,000 to 60,000 clones, more than 70% being singletons. The sample taken for sequencing was peripheral blood. The receptors derive from an elderly man with active COVID-19.

The chain joins TRBV30 to TRBJ2-7; 7 nucleotides agree with TRBD1. Germline CDR1 reads GTSNPN; CDR2 reads SVGIG (reference sequence). V lost 3 bases, J lost 0 bases, and 5 bases stayed unmatched. The CDR3 loop spans 14 amino acids. CDR3 nucleotides: TGTGCCTGGAGGGCCGGGACAGCCTCCTACGAGCAGTACTTC. Its translation: CAWRAGTASYEQYF.

The rearrangement links TRBV5-1 to TRBJ1-2; perhaps TRBD1 as D (6 bases). Germline CDR1 SGHRS, CDR2 YFSETQ. The CDR3 is 16 amino acids. Trimming removed 0 bases at V and 0 bases at J, with 12 bases between. The CDR3 DNA sequence: TGCGCCAGCAGCTTGGACTCCGGGACACCTAACTATGGCTACACCTTC. Protein: CASSLDSGTPNYGYTF.

This clone has just a few counts. The chain combines TRBV6-2 or TRBV6-3 with TRBJ2-3; 9 nucleotides line up with TRBD1. Per the germline V gene, CDR1 is MNHEY and CDR2 is SVGEGT. V gave up 5 bases and J gave up 3 bases; unmatched junction bases: 6. The CDR3 length is 15 residues. CDR3 DNA sequence: TGTGCCAGCAGTACCGGGACAGGGCCGACAGATACGCAGTATTTT. As protein: CASSTGTGPTDTQYF.

The J gene is TRBJ1-1, the V gene TRBV15; weak D call: TRBD1 (6 bases). CDR3 length: 14 residues. The ends were cut back, 1 base at V and 11 bases at J, with 17 bases in the middle. The germline CDR1 and CDR2 sequences are LNHNV and YYDKDF (reference sequence). CDR3: CATSRVAGAAGAFF. CDR3 bases: TGTGCCACCAGCAGAGTTGCGGGGGCGGCTGGGGCTTTCTTT. The complete variable domain, with remaining parts taken from reference TRBV15 and TRBJ1-1, reads DAMVIQNPRYQVTQFGKPVTLSCSQTLNHNVMYWYQQKSSQAPKLLFHYYDKDFNNEADTPDNFQSRRPNTSFCFLDIRSPGLGDTAMYLCATSRVAGAAGAFFGQGTRLTVV.

The gene calls are TRBV6-2 or TRBV6-3 and TRBJ2-1, with D possibly matching TRBD2 (5 bases). The germline V gene encodes CDR1 MNHEY and CDR2 SVGEGT. The V and J ends lost 6 bases and 0 bases respectively, with 9 bases between them. The length of the CDR3 is 14 residues. The CDR3 here is CASSRSGSYNEQFF. In nucleotides, the CDR3 is TGTGCCAGCAGCCGCAGCGGCTCCTACAATGAGCAGTTCTTC.

This clone has a single count. The chain couples TRBV25-1 to TRBJ1-5; 10 bases align to TRBD1. The CDR3 runs 15 residues. Germline lookup yields CDR1 MGHDK and CDR2 SYGVNS. V shed 6 bases, J shed 6 bases, and the junction held 8 bases outside the gene matches. This chain's CDR3 is CASSTGQGKSQPQHF. The CDR3 coding sequence is TGTGCCAGCAGCACGGGACAGGGGAAGAGTCAGCCCCAGCATTTT.

V usage is TRBV7-6 and J usage is TRBJ1-3, with 7 bases lining up with TRBD1. The germline CDR1 and CDR2 sequences are SGHVS and FNYEAQ. The CDR3 is 16 residues long. V was pared by 1 base and J by 0 bases, with 3 bases of the junction left unmatched. The CDR3 is CASSLGGQSSGNTIYF. As DNA, the CDR3 is TGTGCCAGCAGCTTAGGGGGACAGAGCTCTGGAAACACCATATATTTT.

The chain links TRBV7-2 to TRBJ2-7; 8 bases map to TRBD2. The V segment lost 2 bases and the J segment 4 bases; nucleotides outside the gene matches: 10. CDR1 and CDR2 (germline): SGHTA, FQGNSA. The CDR3 is 16 amino acids. DNA of the CDR3: TGTGCCAGCAGCTTATCGGCGGGAGGTGGGGCATACGAGCAGTACTTC. As protein: CASSLSAGGGAYEQYF.

This clone was observed a handful of times. This chain connects TRBV6-5 to TRBJ1-5; 7 bases are shared with TRBD1. Trimming at V came to 6 bases and at J to 3 bases, leaving 5 bases not matched to a gene. The CDR3 sequence is 14 residues long. CDR1 and CDR2 (germline): MNHEY, SVGAGI. The CDR3: CASSYDRVNQPQHF. In DNA, the CDR3 is TGTGCCAGCAGCTATGACAGGGTCAATCAGCCCCAGCATTTT.

This chain joins TRBV6-6 and TRBJ1-5, with 9 bases matching TRBD1. This CDR3 is built from 22 residues. The germline V gene has CDR1 MNHNY and CDR2 SVGAGI (reference sequence). With V trimmed by 5 bases and J by 2 bases, 25 bases remained unmatched. The CDR3 loop is CASSPSLEFRDRDYSGNQPQHF. The CDR3 DNA is TGTGCCAGCAGTCCATCCTTGGAATTCAGGGACAGGGATTACAGTGGCAATCAGCCCCAGCATTTT.

This clone has a handful of counts. This rearrangement joins TRBV14 to TRBJ2-7, with 14 bases matching TRBD2. Germline CDR1 reads SGHDN; CDR2 reads FVKESK. The CDR3 is made up of 18 amino acids. The V gene end was trimmed by 0 bases and the J gene end by 2 bases; junction bases not matched to a gene: 6. CDR3 loop: CASSQDWTSGRSTYEQYF. In DNA, the CDR3 is TGTGCCAGCAGCCAAGATTGGACTAGCGGGAGGTCTACCTACGAGCAGTACTTC.

The genes are TRBV7-3 and TRBJ2-7; 8 nucleotides align to TRBD1. V was clipped by 5 bases and J by 5 bases; unmatched bases: 8. Germline-derived CDR1 and CDR2 are SGHTA and FQGTGA. The CDR3 runs to 14 residues. This chain's CDR3 is CASSRTGTGHEQYF. DNA of the CDR3: TGTGCCAGCAGCAGGACCGGGACAGGTCACGAGCAGTACTTC.

The chain carries TRBV27 and TRBJ2-7; the match to TRBD2 covers 8 bases. V shed 7 bases and J 4 bases; nucleotides not matched to a gene: 12. The germline V gene encodes CDR1 MNHEY and CDR2 SMNVEV (reference sequence). The CDR3 has 15 amino acids. CDR3 in amino acids: CASIAGLGGGYEQYF. CDR3 sequence (DNA): TGTGCCAGCATCGCGGGACTAGGGGGGGGATACGAGCAGTACTTC.

This sequence joins TRBV5-1 and TRBJ2-1; 7 bases match TRBD1. V lost 4 bases, J lost 8 bases, and 12 bases stayed unmatched. The CDR3 covers 15 residues. The germline V gene has CDR1 SGHRS and CDR2 YFSETQ. The CDR3 region has the DNA TGCGCCAGCAGCCTGGTACTACAGGGGTCCGATGAGCAGTTCTTC. Amino acid sequence: CASSLVLQGSDEQFF.

The J gene is TRBJ2-1, the V gene TRBV7-9; TRBD2 agrees at 11 bases. The trim removed 4 bases at V and 7 bases at J, leaving 9 bases unmatched. This CDR3 is 16 amino acids long. The germline gives CDR1 SEHNR, CDR2 FQNEAQ (reference sequence). CDR3 sequence: CASSYSTSGIDNEQFF. The CDR3, as DNA: TGTGCCAGCAGCTACTCGACTAGCGGGATAGATAATGAGCAGTTCTTC.

The CDR3 DNA reads as TGTGCCAGCAGTGAATCGGCGGAGAGCTCCTATAATTCACCCCTCCACTTT. Translation gives CASSESAESSYNSPLHF. The J gene is TRBJ1-6, the V gene TRBV6-1, with D hard to call. CDR3 size: 17 residues. Germline V lookup: CDR1 MNHNS, CDR2 SASEGT. With 2 bases removed from V and 0 bases from J, the gap between germline ends came to 11 bases.

This clone was observed once. The rearrangement links TRBV7-3 to TRBJ2-7; maybe TRBD2 (5 bases). Germline CDR1 SGHTA, CDR2 FQGTGA. This CDR3 has 16 amino acids. V was clipped by 10 bases and J by 3 bases, with 25 bases between them. The CDR3 DNA sequence: TGTGCCATCTCGCCTAAGTTGCCGGGGAAGATCTACGAGCAGTACTTC. Translated: CAISPKLPGKIYEQYF.

V gene TRBV5-8 combines with J gene TRBJ1-2; 7 bases are a match to TRBD1. V was clipped by 1 base and J by 3 bases; unmatched bases: 3. The CDR3 sequence is 14 residues long. Germline assignment: CDR1 SGHTS and CDR2 YDEGEE. The CDR3 region has the DNA TGTGCCAGCAGCTTGAAGGGGGCGTACTATGGCTACACCTTC. It encodes CASSLKGAYYGYTF.

The chain joins TRBV9 to TRBJ2-3, with TRBD2 as a possible D gene (8 bases). Trimming took 4 bases from V and 2 from J, leaving 20 bases between them. This CDR3 spans 17 amino acids. The germline gives CDR1 SGDLS, CDR2 YYNGEE. CDR3 DNA sequence: TGTGCCAGCAGCTCTCGGACAGGACTAGCCTTCACAGATACGCAGTATTTT. This sequence encodes CASSSRTGLAFTDTQYF.

This chain uses TRBV25-1 with TRBJ2-1; D is uncertain. Germline values: CDR1 MGHDK, CDR2 SYGVNS. The CDR3 spans 17 residues. Trimming took 2 bases from V and 0 from J, leaving 14 bases between them. CDR3 sequence reads: CASSEALVTSSYNEQFF. The CDR3 nucleotides are TGTGCCAGCAGTGAAGCCCTGGTCACGAGCTCCTACAATGAGCAGTTCTTC.

This clone was seen once. The chain has TRBV27 and TRBJ2-1; the D gene is possibly TRBD1 (5 bases). This CDR3 is built from 18 residues. With 5 bases removed from V and 2 bases from J, the gap between germline ends came to 22 bases. CDR1 is MNHEY, CDR2 SMNVEV, per germline (reference sequence). This chain's CDR3 is CASSLKGVGQGPYNEQFF. DNA for the CDR3: TGTGCCAGCAGTCTCAAAGGGGTAGGGCAGGGCCCCTACAATGAGCAGTTCTTC.